The clone carrying this T cell receptor (beta chain) was detected only a few times. Its antigen is not known. Germline values: CDR1 SEHNR, CDR2 FQNEAQ (reference sequence). This CDR3 region has 12 residues. The germline V and J ends were trimmed by 6 bases and 5 bases, with 10 bases remaining between them. The data are from a study of cytomegalovirus exposure and HLA in healthy donors. Study results and limitations: In a later analysis, specific HLA alleles were associated with 16,000 or so TCR beta sequences at a 0.05 false discovery rate. Later on, an analysis found that several of the most significant clusters appeared to be linked to common viral pathogens, which included parvovirus B19.

Primers: 60 Vbeta forward and 13 Jbeta reverse. Clones were read by immunoSEQ multiplex PCR, and TCRdb kept only the in-frame ones, dropping some. The sample gives more than 110,000 clones, under 80% of which show up once; less than 3.5% is in the top ten. This receptor was taken from a male donor in good health and CMV-seronegative. The genes are TRBV7-9 and TRBJ1-1, with a possible D match to TRBD1 (5 bases). The sequenced sample consisted of PBMCs. CDR3 bases: TGTGCCAGCAGTCGTAGGACAACTGAAGCTTTCTTT. Protein sequence: CASSRRTTEAFF.